This TCR beta chain was sequenced for a study of Tregs in tolerant kidney transplant recipients. Whole-study context: Mixed chimerism was transient after nonmyeloablative marrow transplants from related graft donors.

On this clone: A read error may account for a junction end that differs from germline.

Germline V gene sequence: CDR1 SGHRS, CDR2 YFSETQ. The CDR3 is made up of 13 amino acids. The protocol was immunoSEQ multiplex PCR, while the TCRdb copy is restricted to in-frame clones and leaves out a portion. The table records 50,000 to 75,000 clones, 80% to 90% of them present only once. The chain links TRBV5-1 to TRBJ2-3; tentatively, D is TRBD1 (6 bases). The source of this sequence is a human donor who received a combined kidney and bone marrow transplant. Sequences were derived from Tregs from blood, sampled before the transplant. In nucleotides, the CDR3 is TGCGCCAGCAGATTGGGGGCAGCAGATACGCAGTATTTT. The encoded protein is CASRLGAADTQYF.